This entry lists 32 T cell receptor beta chains sequenced from one sample in a study of T cells in Graves' hyperthyroidism and ophthalmopathy. RNA transcripts were the template for amplifying TCR beta CDR3 regions. When the TCR CDR3 underwent first-round RT-PCR, the HTBI primer set was used. In TCRdb, the multiplex PCR reads were re-called with MiXCR into one record per CDR3 protein. The table has about 510,000 distinct CDR3 sequences, roughly 45% seen once; the top ten hold about two fifths. The sample comprised peripheral blood or thyroid tissue (not recorded which). Every receptor here comes from an adult woman with Graves' disease, either hyperthyroidism or ophthalmopathy (not recorded which).

There are many counts of this clonotype. This sequence joins TRBV7-2 and TRBJ2-7; possibly TRBD1 for D (5 bases). The CDR3 spans 13 residues. Germline CDR1 SGHTA, CDR2 FQGNSA. The V end lost 2 bases, the J end lost 2 bases, and 7 bases lay between the germline ends. This CDR3 reads CASSLPGTYEQYF. CDR3 bases: TGTGCCAGCAGCTTACCAGGGACCTACGAGCAGTACTTC.

For this clonotype: This is likely a read error, given that the CDR3 carries no conserved phenylalanine or tryptophan at its end. The limits of the CDR3 on the DNA are not certain, so only TCRdb's listed CDR3 is given. The chain employs TRBV2 and TRBJ1-4; the D call of TRBD1 is as the table states it, not checked on the DNA. The CDR3 is made up of 9 amino acids, end residues included. Germline CDR1 and CDR2: SNHLY and FYNNEI. The CDR3 sequence is CASSVFGPP.

This clonotype was found many times. The junction does not match germline at one end; this may be a read error. The V call is TRBV19, the J call TRBJ1-5; D possibly corresponds to TRBD1 (5 bases). Looked up from germline, CDR1 is LNHDA and CDR2 is SQIVND (reference sequence). The CDR3 is 11 residues long. The CDR3: CATPGAGVMDF. CDR3 sequence (DNA): TGTGCCACCCCCGGGGCAGGAGTCATGGATTTT.

The sample holds many counts of this clonotype. This chain uses TRBV12-3 or TRBV12-4 with TRBJ1-2; D is ambiguous. The V gene lost 5 bases and the J gene lost 7 bases, with 11 bases spanning the gap. This CDR3 region has 12 residues. Here the CDR3 DNA reads TGTGCCAGCAGTCCAACGCTTGGTGGCTACACCTTC. Its translation: CASSPTLGGYTF.

The chain joins TRBV24-1 to TRBJ2-7, with 9 bases that match TRBD1. With 4 bases clipped from V and 5 bases from J, the junction kept 8 bases outside the gene matches. CDR3 length: 15 residues. The germline CDR1 and CDR2 sequences are KGHDR and SFDVKD. The CDR3 DNA sequence: TGTGCCACCAGTGACCCGGGACAGGGAGTGAACGAGCAGTACTTC. The encoded protein is CATSDPGQGVNEQYF.

The rearrangement joins TRBV7-9 to TRBJ2-7; 8 nucleotides match TRBD2. Germline V gene lookup returns CDR1 SEHNR and CDR2 FQNEAQ (reference sequence). V lost 8 bases to trimming and J lost 3 bases; unmatched junction nucleotides: 9. CDR3 length equals 14 residues. For the CDR3, the DNA is TGTGCCAGCTCGCCTGGAGCGGGAGACTACGAGCAGTACTTC. This encodes CASSPGAGDYEQYF.

In the case of this clonotype: Likely a read error: the CDR3 ends without its conserved phenylalanine or tryptophan. The chain couples TRBV24-1 to TRBJ2-2; D is perhaps TRBD1 (6 bases). The CDR3 has 13 amino acids. Germline CDR1 reads KGHDR; CDR2 reads SFDVKD. The CDR3 spells CATRQGETEELFV. The CDR3 DNA reads as TGTGCCACCAGACAGGGTGAAACCGAGGAGCTGTTTGTT.

V is TRBV9 and J is TRBJ2-5; TRBD1 matches 10 bases. The CDR3 extends over 16 amino acids. The trim removed 4 bases at V and 4 bases at J, leaving 10 bases unmatched. The V gene's germline CDR1 is SGDLS and CDR2 YYNGEE. The CDR3 coding sequence is TGTGCCAGCAGCCCGGGACAGGGGCCGCCACCAGAGACCCAGTACTTC. It specifies CASSPGQGPPPETQYF. Full variable domain (rest looked up from reference TRBV9 and TRBJ2-5): DSGVTQTPKHLITATGQRVTLRCSPRSGDLSVYWYQQSLDQGLQFLIQYYNGEERAKGNILERFSAQQFPDLHSELNLSSLELGDSALYFCASSPGQGPPPETQYFGPGTRLLVL.

This clonotype was observed at least ten times. The chain carries TRBV7-6 and TRBJ1-2; 8 bases map to TRBD1. Trimming cost V 2 bases and J 0 bases; bases outside gene matches: 8. This CDR3 contains 17 residues. The germline gives CDR1 SGHVS, CDR2 FNYEAQ. The CDR3: CASSLSYGTGSNYGYTF. CDR3 nucleotides: TGTGCCAGCAGCTTAAGTTACGGGACAGGATCTAACTATGGCTACACCTTC.

This chain connects TRBV10-3 to TRBJ1-3; D might be TRBD1 (6 bases). Germline V gene lookup returns CDR1 ENHRY and CDR2 SYGVKD. The CDR3 totals 15 residues. V was clipped by 8 bases and J by 0 bases, with 14 bases between them. CDR3 sequence: CAIEGETVSGNTIYF. CDR3 coding DNA: TGTGCCATCGAGGGGGAGACGGTCTCTGGAAACACCATATATTTT.

This clonotype was seen many times. The chain couples TRBV12-3 or TRBV12-4 to TRBJ1-1, with D perhaps TRBD1 (5 bases). The CDR3 has 14 amino acids. V dropped 2 bases and J dropped 5 bases, with 12 bases sitting between them. The CDR3 coding sequence is TGTGCCAGCAGTTTAATGGCAGGGAATACTGAAGCTTTCTTT. Translating it yields CASSLMAGNTEAFF.

This clonotype was counted ten times or more. The chain uses TRBV24-1 and TRBJ1-2, with a weak D call TRBD1 (5 bases). The CDR3 is 11 amino acids. V lost 5 bases to trimming and J lost 6 bases, with 6 bases between them. Per germline, CDR1 KGHDR and CDR2 SFDVKD. The chain's CDR3 is CATSVGDGYTF. The DNA for the CDR3 is TGTGCCACCAGTGTAGGGGATGGCTACACCTTC.

This chain connects TRBV29-1 to TRBJ2-3, with D tentatively TRBD2 (5 bases). With 1 base removed from V and 4 bases from J, the gap between germline ends came to 12 bases. This CDR3 has 14 residues. The germline V gene has CDR1 SQVTM and CDR2 ANQGSEA. The CDR3 coding sequence is TGCAGCGTTGAAGCGGGGTTTCGGGCAGATACGCAGTATTTT. It encodes CSVEAGFRADTQYF.

This chain links TRBV20-1 with TRBJ2-5, with D tentatively TRBD2 (5 bases). The CDR3 contains 15 residues. The germline gives CDR1 DFQATT, CDR2 SNEGSKA (reference sequence). Trimming shortened V by 0 bases and J by 5 bases, and 16 bases separated the two germline ends. This CDR3 is CSARDPAGPGETQYF. For the CDR3, the DNA is TGCAGTGCTAGAGATCCGGCCGGGCCGGGGGAGACCCAGTACTTC.

This chain uses TRBV29-1 with TRBJ1-1; no clear D. The CDR3 runs to 15 residues. Germline loops: CDR1 SQVTM, CDR2 ANQGSEA. CDR3 residues: CQLTVQVGMNTEAFF. The DNA of the CDR3 is TGCCAGCTCACAGTACAAGTGGGGATGAACACTGAAGCTTTCTTT.

The chain has TRBV10-2 and TRBJ2-7; 7 nucleotides line up with TRBD1. Germline V gives CDR1 WSHSY, CDR2 SAAADI. The CDR3 covers 14 residues. The V segment lost 10 bases and the J segment 0 bases; nucleotides outside the gene matches: 9. CDR3 sequence (DNA): TGCGCCACCTTACGACAGGGTTCCTCCTACGAGCAGTACTTC. Residues: CATLRQGSSYEQYF.

V usage is TRBV4-2 and J usage is TRBJ2-5; TRBD2 agrees at 10 bases. V was pared by 3 bases and J by 5 bases, with 9 bases of the junction left unmatched. This CDR3 has 16 amino acids. Germline-derived CDR1 and CDR2 are LGHNA and YNFKEQ. CDR3 coding DNA: TGTGCCAGCAGCCAGATGGCTAGCGGGAGCGGGGAGACCCAGTACTTC. It encodes CASSQMASGSGETQYF.

The genes are TRBV7-9 and TRBJ1-1, with 7 nucleotides matching TRBD1. Trimming removed 1 base from V and 0 bases from J; junction bases left unmatched: 5. This CDR3 is 16 amino acids long. Germline assignment: CDR1 SEHNR and CDR2 FQNEAQ (reference sequence). DNA for the CDR3: TGTGCCAGCAGCTTAGATCGGGACAGCATGAACACTGAAGCTTTCTTT. Encoded protein: CASSLDRDSMNTEAFF.

This clonotype was counted between two and nine times. The chain links TRBV7-8 to TRBJ1-2; D is uncertain. The CDR3 sequence is 15 residues long. Trimming took 4 bases from V and 2 from J, leaving 14 bases between them. Germline CDR1 reads SGHVS; CDR2 reads FQNEAQ. In DNA form, the CDR3 reads TGTGCCAGCAGCTCCCGTGTGGGAAGGAACTATGGCTACACCTTC. Encoded protein: CASSSRVGRNYGYTF.

The chain recombines TRBV10-2 with TRBJ1-4; TRBD1 matches at 9 bases. The junction had 1 base not matched to a gene; V was cut back by 7 bases and J by 7 bases. Germline values: CDR1 WSHSY, CDR2 SAAADI. The CDR3 totals 12 residues. CDR3 nucleotide sequence: TGCGCCAGCACGGGACAGGGTGAAAAACTGTTTTTT. It is translated as CASTGQGEKLFF.

At least ten counts were recorded for this clonotype. This chain connects TRBV7-2 to TRBJ2-6, with unresolved D. The germline V gene has CDR1 SGHTA and CDR2 FQGNSA. Trimming stripped 5 bases from V and 0 bases from J, with 5 bases between. The CDR3 extends over 14 amino acids. CDR3 sequence reads: CASSRHSGANVLTF. DNA for the CDR3: TGTGCCAGCAGCCGACACTCTGGGGCCAACGTCCTGACTTTC.

The V gene is TRBV19, the J gene TRBJ1-5; perhaps TRBD1 as D (5 bases). Germline V lookup: CDR1 LNHDA, CDR2 SQIVND (reference sequence). CDR3 size: 14 residues. V lost 6 bases and J 3 bases, leaving 12 bases between the germline ends. The CDR3 region is CASRGEGVNQPQHF. CDR3 nucleotide sequence: TGTGCCAGTAGGGGGGAAGGGGTCAATCAGCCCCAGCATTTT.

In the case of this clonotype: A read error may account for a junction end that differs from germline. The CDR3 loop reads CASRVWGNTEASF. The CDR3 bases are TGTGCCAGCAGAGTGTGGGGGAACACTGAAGCTTCCTTT. The chain recombines TRBV12-3 or TRBV12-4 with TRBJ1-1; TRBD1 might be the D (5 bases). There are 13 residues in the CDR3.

This clonotype turned up a few times. The V call is TRBV7-9, the J call TRBJ1-6; D is perhaps TRBD1 (6 bases). Germline V gene lookup returns CDR1 SEHNR and CDR2 FQNEAQ (reference sequence). CDR3 length equals 15 residues. V was cut by 5 bases and J by 3 bases, with 11 bases left in between. The CDR3 region is CASSRGQGYNSPLHF. The CDR3 DNA reads TGTGCCAGCAGCCGGGGGCAGGGCTATAATTCACCCCTCCACTTT.

This clonotype showed up just a few times. The chain recombines TRBV25-1 with TRBJ2-7; D may be TRBD1 (5 bases). V shed 2 bases and J shed 0 bases, with 17 bases lying between them. The CDR3 is 17 residues long. CDR1 is MGHDK, CDR2 SYGVNS, per germline. The CDR3 sequence: CASSESAGRASSYEQYF. The CDR3 DNA follows: TGTGCCAGCAGTGAAAGTGCCGGCAGGGCTAGCTCCTACGAGCAGTACTTC.

The rearrangement joins TRBV7-2 to TRBJ1-2, with a tentative D call TRBD1 (5 bases). Germline V gives CDR1 SGHTA, CDR2 FQGNSA. There are 14 residues in the CDR3. V lost 1 base, J lost 2 bases, and 8 bases lay in between. The CDR3 reads CASSLDQGNYGYTF. DNA of the CDR3: TGTGCCAGCAGCTTAGACCAGGGAAACTATGGCTACACCTTC. The full variable domain, with the rest looked up from reference TRBV7-2 and TRBJ1-2, is GAGVSQSPSNKVTEKGKDVELRCDPISGHTALYWYRQSLGQGLEFLIYFQGNSAPDKSGLPSDRFSAERTGGSVSTLTIQRTQQEDSAVYLCASSLDQGNYGYTFGSGTRLTVV.

This clonotype was counted many times. The V and J genes are TRBV5-1 and TRBJ2-5; 7 bases match TRBD1. The trim removed 4 bases at V and 3 bases at J, leaving 9 bases unmatched. Germline CDR1 and CDR2: SGHRS and YFSETQ. The CDR3 contains 15 residues. The CDR3 region has the DNA TGCGCCAGCAGCGCACAGGGGATGAGGGAAGAGACCCAGTACTTC. Its protein is CASSAQGMREETQYF.

This clonotype was found a few times. This chain connects TRBV5-6 to TRBJ1-1; D may be TRBD1 (5 bases). This CDR3 contains 16 residues. Trimming removed 0 bases from V and 4 bases from J, with 16 bases in between. Germline-derived CDR1 and CDR2 are SGHDT and YYEEEE. CDR3 loop: CASSLGGGGWGTEAFF. The CDR3 DNA reads TGTGCCAGCAGCTTGGGCGGGGGAGGATGGGGCACTGAAGCTTTCTTT.

V is TRBV7-6 and J is TRBJ2-5, with D possibly being TRBD1 or TRBD2 (7 bases each). Looked up from germline, CDR1 is SGHVS and CDR2 is FNYEAQ. V lost 5 bases and J lost 4, with 17 bases in between. The CDR3 has 15 amino acids. The CDR3 bases are TGTGCCAGCAGCCCTCAGGGGGGGGGCACAGAGACCCAGTACTTC. This gives the protein CASSPQGGGTETQYF.

V gene TRBV2 combines with J gene TRBJ1-1; D uncertain. Per the germline V gene, CDR1 is SNHLY and CDR2 is FYNNEI. Trimming left V 0 bases short and J 11 bases short, with 16 bases between. The CDR3 sequence is 14 residues long. CDR3 loop: CASSEASFSDRAFF. The CDR3 coding sequence is TGTGCCAGCAGTGAAGCCTCCTTCTCAGATAGGGCTTTCTTT. Using reference TRBV2 and TRBJ1-1 for the parts outside the CDR3, the full variable domain is EPEVTQTPSHQVTQMGQEVILRCVPISNHLYFYWYRQILGQKVEFLVSFYNNEISEKSEIFDDQFSVERPDGSNFTLKIRSTKLEDSAMYFCASSEASFSDRAFFGQGTRLTVV.

Comment on this clonotype: This may arise from a read error, as a much more abundant clone is one base away. V gene TRBV15 combines with J gene TRBJ2-7; D could derive from TRBD1 or TRBD2 (5 bases each). Trimming took 0 bases from V and 5 from J, leaving 11 bases between them. This CDR3 spans 14 amino acids. CDR1 is LNHNV, CDR2 YYDKDF, per germline (reference sequence). The CDR3 DNA is TGTGCCACCAGCAGAGAGGGACGGGGCAACGAGCAGTACTTC. Translated, it gives CATSREGRGNEQYF.

V gene TRBV6-5 combines with J gene TRBJ2-7; 9 positions match TRBD1. CDR1 is MNHEY and CDR2 is SVGAGI in the germline V gene. This CDR3 is built from 12 residues. Trimming took 10 bases from V and 3 from J; bases not matched to a gene: 4. The CDR3 DNA reads TGTGCCATCCGACAGGGGGTCTACGAGCAGTACTTC. It is translated as CAIRQGVYEQYF.